This T cell receptor (beta chain) appears in the sequencing data of a study of blood T cell repertoires in COVID-19. Study context: Collection of acute and convalescent COVID-19 samples took place in the United States, Italy and Spain. The cDNA or gDNA used as material had been derived from T cells, B-cell-depleted T cells, or PBMCs.

This clone was detected a few times. The authors' processing: Reference gene primer amplification gave nucleated cell count estimates. TCRdb keeps only in-frame clones here, not all; method: immunoSEQ multiplex PCR. V, J and clone size are taken as reported in that table, and D and trimming were inferred from the DNA itself. The top ten clones hold roughly 2.2% of a sample with about 120,000 clones, around 87% of them seen once. The V segment lost 3 bases and the J segment 8 bases; nucleotides outside the gene matches: 9. The length of the CDR3 is 14 residues. Germline CDR1 and CDR2: GTSNPN and SVGIG (reference sequence).

The sample was peripheral blood. The chain has TRBV30 and TRBJ1-2; 10 positions match TRBD1. The source is a woman between 45 and 65 years old with acute or convalescent COVID-19. The CDR3: CAWSLDRGREGYTF. The CDR3, as DNA: TGTGCCTGGAGCCTCGACAGGGGGCGGGAAGGCTACACCTTC. Full variable domain (outside the CDR3, taken from reference TRBV30 and TRBJ1-2): SQTIHQWPATLVQPVGSPLSLECTVEGTSNPNLYWYRQAAGRGLQLLFYSVGIGQISSEVPQNLSASRPQDRQFILSSKKLLLSDSGFYLCAWSLDRGREGYTFGSGTRLTVV.